These 31 T cell receptor beta chains were sequenced from one sample in a study of shared clonotypes between healthy human individuals. CD45RO-negative, CCR7-positively selected cells formed the naive CD8 fraction, excluding terminally differentiated effector memory CD45RA+ cells. Assay: immunoSEQ multiplex PCR; the TCRdb copy retains only in-frame clones and omits some. The table records some 800,000 clones, roughly 92% of them present only once. Input material: naive CD8+ T cells sorted from blood. The origin of the receptors is a man under 40 in good health.

This clone was counted a few times. The chain carries TRBV6-6 and TRBJ1-2; D might be TRBD1 (5 bases). Trimming shortened V by 4 bases and J by 6 bases, and 18 bases separated the two germline ends. Germline loops: CDR1 MNHNY, CDR2 SVGAGI (reference sequence). The CDR3 contains 15 residues. DNA for the CDR3: TGTGCCAGCAGTTGGCAGGGTGGAGACGGCCATGGCTACACCTTC. Protein: CASSWQGGDGHGYTF.

The J gene is TRBJ2-3, the V gene TRBV29-1; tentative D call: TRBD2 (6 bases). Germline V lookup: CDR1 SQVTM, CDR2 ANQGSEA. V was shortened by 3 bases and J by 2 bases, with 21 bases between the two germline ends. The CDR3 is made up of 17 amino acids. The CDR3 sequence is CSVDTFISSDSTDTQYF. The CDR3 DNA follows: TGCAGCGTTGACACTTTCATTTCTAGCGATTCCACAGATACGCAGTATTTT.

The chain has TRBV7-8 and TRBJ2-1; D perhaps matches TRBD1 (6 bases). Trimming took 5 bases from V and 6 from J, leaving 11 bases between them. CDR1 is SGHVS, CDR2 FQNEAQ, per germline. This CDR3 has 13 amino acids. CDR3 coding DNA: TGTGCCAGCAGCCAAAACAGGGTCAATGAGCAGTTCTTC. Protein sequence: CASSQNRVNEQFF. Together with reference TRBV7-8 and TRBJ2-1, the CDR3 gives the full variable domain: GAGVSQSPRYKVAKRGQDVALRCDPISGHVSLFWYQQALGQGPEFLTYFQNEAQLDKSGLPSDRFFAERPEGSVSTLKIQRTQQEDSAVYLCASSQNRVNEQFFGPGTRLTVL.

This chain uses TRBV14 with TRBJ2-7; maybe TRBD2 (6 bases). The CDR3 totals 13 residues. Per germline, CDR1 SGHDN and CDR2 FVKESK. V was shortened by 4 bases and J by 3 bases, with 10 bases between the two germline ends. CDR3 protein: CASSRPDYYEQYF. The CDR3 DNA follows: TGTGCCAGCAGCCGCCCGGACTACTACGAGCAGTACTTC.

The rearrangement links TRBV6-6 to TRBJ2-1; D ambiguous. V lost 6 bases, J lost 7 bases, and 19 bases lay in between. Germline V gives CDR1 MNHNY, CDR2 SVGAGI (reference sequence). The CDR3 spans 15 residues. The CDR3: CASSLQRKGSNEQFF. The CDR3 region has the DNA TGTGCCAGCAGCCTACAAAGGAAGGGTAGTAATGAGCAGTTCTTC.

The chain joins TRBV11-2 to TRBJ2-3; D ambiguous. The CDR3 is 15 residues long. V was cut by 2 bases and J by 0 bases, with 9 bases left in between. The germline V gene encodes CDR1 SGHAT and CDR2 FQNNGV. The CDR3 loop is CASSLSDGSTDTQYF. DNA for the CDR3: TGTGCCAGCAGCTTATCGGACGGTAGCACAGATACGCAGTATTTT.

This sequence joins TRBV7-9 and TRBJ2-7, with D perhaps TRBD1 or TRBD2 (5 bases each). This CDR3 contains 15 residues. V was clipped by 5 bases and J by 6 bases, with 20 bases between them. In germline, CDR1 is SEHNR, CDR2 FQNEAQ (reference sequence). The CDR3 sequence: CASSQPGPKSGEQYF. In DNA form, the CDR3 reads TGTGCCAGCAGCCAACCGGGACCGAAGTCTGGCGAGCAGTACTTC. Full variable domain (outside the CDR3, taken from reference TRBV7-9 and TRBJ2-7): DTGVSQNPRHKITKRGQNVTFRCDPISEHNRLYWYRQTLGQGPEFLTYFQNEAQLEKSRLLSDRFSAERPKGSFSTLEIQRTEQGDSAMYLCASSQPGPKSGEQYFGPGTRLTVT.

The CDR3 here is CATSREGAANEKLFF. For the CDR3, the DNA is TGTGCCACCAGCAGAGAGGGGGCGGCTAATGAAAAACTGTTTTTT. The gene calls are TRBV15 and TRBJ1-4, with a weak D call TRBD1 (6 bases). The CDR3 is 15 amino acids. V was trimmed by 0 bases and J by 3 bases, leaving 8 bases between them. CDR1 and CDR2 (germline): LNHNV, YYDKDF (reference sequence). The full variable domain, its missing parts supplied by reference TRBV15 and TRBJ1-4, is DAMVIQNPRYQVTQFGKPVTLSCSQTLNHNVMYWYQQKSSQAPKLLFHYYDKDFNNEADTPDNFQSRRPNTSFCFLDIRSPGLGDTAMYLCATSREGAANEKLFFGSGTQLSVL.

The CDR3 loop is CASGYSGVNTEAFF. As DNA, the CDR3 is TGTGCTAGTGGTTACTCAGGGGTGAACACTGAAGCTTTCTTT. The genes are TRBV12-5 and TRBJ1-1, with D possibly matching TRBD1 (6 bases). The CDR3 spans 14 residues. Germline V CDR1 and CDR2: LGHNT, FRNRAP. The V end lost 4 bases, the J end lost 0 bases, and 9 bases lay between the germline ends.

In the case of this clone: The CDR3 end shows no conserved phenylalanine or tryptophan, and so a read error is likely. This rearrangement joins TRBV29-1 to TRBJ2-2; the D gene is possibly TRBD2 (5 bases). The germline V gene has CDR1 SQVTM and CDR2 ANQGSEA. The CDR3 is 12 residues long. The V end was cut by 3 bases, the J end by 8 bases, with 10 bases between. The CDR3 is CSVERVTGELFS. Written as DNA, the CDR3 is TGCAGCGTTGAGCGGGTAACTGGGGAGCTGTTTTCT.

The chain is built from TRBV5-1 and TRBJ1-2; 7 bases are a match to TRBD1. The ends lost 3 bases at V and 4 bases at J; junction bases unmatched: 6. CDR3 length: 14 amino acids. Germline V gene lookup returns CDR1 SGHRS and CDR2 YFSETQ. The CDR3: CASSSTGKSYGYTF. The CDR3, as DNA: TGCGCCAGCAGCTCGACAGGGAAGAGCTATGGCTACACCTTC.

As for this clone: Other nucleotide sequences from this sample produce the same CDR3. The J gene is TRBJ1-1, the V gene TRBV27; D gene ambiguous. The CDR3 length is 13 residues. Germline V gives CDR1 MNHEY, CDR2 SMNVEV (reference sequence). Between the trimmed V and J ends, which lost 0 bases and 7 bases, there was a span of 9 bases. For the CDR3, the DNA is TGTGCCAGCAGTTTATCCCGTACAGTTGAAGCTTTCTTT. Translating it yields CASSLSRTVEAFF.

DNA of the CDR3: TGTGCCAGCTCACCGACAGACAGCGACAATCAGCCCCAGCATTTT. Amino acids: CASSPTDSDNQPQHF. The chain uses TRBV18 and TRBJ1-5, with D possibly being TRBD1 (5 bases). The CDR3 runs 15 residues. From germline, CDR1 is KGHSH and CDR2 LQKENI. Trimming took off 3 bases at V and 3 bases at J, with 12 bases between the two ends.

This rearrangement joins TRBV11-3 to TRBJ2-7; TRBD1 or TRBD2 may be the D gene (5 bases each). The CDR3 consists of 13 residues. The germline V and J ends were trimmed by 5 bases and 4 bases, with 12 bases remaining between them. Per germline, CDR1 SGHNT and CDR2 YENEEA. CDR3 bases: TGTGCCAGCAGCGCCTGGGACGGTTACGAGCAGTACTTC. It codes for CASSAWDGYEQYF.

The chain has TRBV11-2 and TRBJ1-1, with unresolved D. Germline CDR1 is SGHAT and CDR2 is FQNNGV. The germline V and J ends were trimmed by 0 bases and 5 bases, with 16 bases remaining between them. The CDR3 length is 16 residues. The CDR3 spells CASSLDGGWEATEAFF. The CDR3 nucleotides are TGTGCCAGCAGCTTAGATGGCGGTTGGGAGGCGACTGAAGCTTTCTTT.

This clone was detected once. The V and J genes are TRBV19 and TRBJ2-4; D is perhaps TRBD2 (6 bases). CDR1 LNHDA and CDR2 SQIVND come from the germline V gene (reference sequence). Trimming removed 6 bases from V and 6 bases from J, with 12 bases in between. CDR3 length equals 13 residues. The CDR3 DNA follows: TGTGCCAGTAGCTCGGGACTGTTAAACATTCAGTACTTC. This translates into CASSSGLLNIQYF. The full variable domain, its missing parts supplied by reference TRBV19 and TRBJ2-4, is DGGITQSPKYLFRKEGQNVTLSCEQNLNHDAMYWYRQDPGQGLRLIYYSQIVNDFQKGDIAEGYSVSREKKESFPLTVTSAQKNPTAFYLCASSSGLLNIQYFGAGTRLSVL.

This sequence joins TRBV4-1 and TRBJ1-2; D gene ambiguous. V was cut by 0 bases and J by 4 bases, with 24 bases left in between. Germline V CDR1 and CDR2: MGHRA, YSYEKL. The CDR3 spans 19 residues. DNA for the CDR3: TGCGCCAGCAGCCAAGAAAGCGTCCCCGGCAGTCTGGATCGCTATGGCTACACCTTC. Its protein is CASSQESVPGSLDRYGYTF.

J is TRBJ1-4 and V is TRBV21-1; the table assigns TRBD1, which was not confirmed against the DNA. TRBV21-1 corresponds to a pseudogene. This CDR3 has 16 amino acids. The CDR3 protein is CASSSQRWDRGRKLFF. Written as DNA, the CDR3 is TGTGCCAGCAGCTCTCAGCGATGGGACAGGGGACGAAAACTGTTTTTT.

The rearrangement uses TRBV5-1 and TRBJ1-3; the match to TRBD1 covers 11 bases. The CDR3 has 17 residues. CDR1 and CDR2 (germline): SGHRS, YFSETQ. The V and J ends lost 3 bases and 0 bases, in that order; junction bases with no gene match: 5. In DNA, the CDR3 is TGCGCCAGCAGCTCAGGGACAGGGGGATTCTCTGGAAACACCATATATTTT. Protein: CASSSGTGGFSGNTIYF.

The chain is built from TRBV12-5 and TRBJ2-3; 11 bases align to TRBD2. Germline CDR1 reads LGHNT; CDR2 reads FRNRAP. This CDR3 has 15 amino acids. V trimming: 0 bases; J trimming: 6 bases; junction bases outside the gene matches: 2. CDR3 in DNA: TGTGCTAGTGGTTTGGTACTAGCGGGAGCTGATACGCAGTATTTT. This translates into CASGLVLAGADTQYF.

This chain connects TRBV7-9 to TRBJ2-1, with 8 positions matching TRBD2. Trimming removed 7 bases from V and 0 bases from J; junction bases left unmatched: 14. There are 18 residues in the CDR3. Germline V lookup: CDR1 SEHNR, CDR2 FQNEAQ (reference sequence). This CDR3 reads CASNTKPREGRSYNEQFF. In DNA form, the CDR3 reads TGTGCCAGCAACACTAAGCCCCGGGAGGGGCGCTCCTACAATGAGCAGTTCTTC.

The V gene is TRBV9, the J gene TRBJ1-1; no reliable D call. CDR1 SGDLS and CDR2 YYNGEE come from the germline V gene. V was shortened by 3 bases and J by 0 bases, with 9 bases between the two germline ends. This CDR3 has 14 residues. CDR3 nucleotide sequence: TGTGCCAGCAGCGCCCAGTGGATGAACACTGAAGCTTTCTTT. Amino acids: CASSAQWMNTEAFF.

Here the CDR3 DNA reads TGTGCCAGCAGTACGGCGGGAGTTGAGCAGTTCTTC. It translates to CASSTAGVEQFF. The V gene is TRBV11-2, the J gene TRBJ2-1; 7 bases fit TRBD2. The CDR3 consists of 12 residues. V was clipped by 6 bases and J by 9 bases; unmatched bases: 5. CDR1 and CDR2 (germline): SGHAT, FQNNGV. Supplemented by reference TRBV11-2 and TRBJ2-1, the full variable domain reads EAGVAQSPRYKIIEKRQSVAFWCNPISGHATLYWYQQILGQGPKLLIQFQNNGVVDDSQLPKDRFSAERLKGVDSTLKIQPAKLEDSAVYLCASSTAGVEQFFGPGTRLTVL.

The J gene is TRBJ2-7, the V gene TRBV7-9; possibly TRBD2 for D (6 bases). V lost 1 base and J lost 3, with 13 bases in between. The CDR3 runs to 15 residues. CDR1 is SEHNR and CDR2 is FQNEAQ in the germline V gene (reference sequence). CDR3 bases: TGTGCCAGCAGCTTAGGGGCGGGACCGGGCTACGAGCAGTACTTC. This translates into CASSLGAGPGYEQYF. The whole variable domain, remainder taken from reference TRBV7-9 and TRBJ2-7, is DTGVSQNPRHKITKRGQNVTFRCDPISEHNRLYWYRQTLGQGPEFLTYFQNEAQLEKSRLLSDRFSAERPKGSFSTLEIQRTEQGDSAMYLCASSLGAGPGYEQYFGPGTRLTVT.

This chain connects TRBV7-7 to TRBJ2-5, with 9 bases that match TRBD1. CDR1 and CDR2 from the germline V gene are SSHAT and FNYEAQ (reference sequence). The CDR3 totals 15 residues. Trimming took 5 bases from V and 4 from J; bases not matched to a gene: 8. CDR3 bases: TGTGCCAGCAGCCCGGGGACAGGGACGGGAGAGACCCAGTACTTC. Translation gives CASSPGTGTGETQYF.

This sequence joins TRBV5-1 and TRBJ1-1; weak D call: TRBD1 (5 bases). Trimming stripped 0 bases from V and 1 base from J, with 13 bases between. Germline CDR1 SGHRS, CDR2 YFSETQ. The CDR3 contains 16 residues. CDR3: CASSLVSGWENTEAFF. The CDR3, as DNA: TGCGCCAGCAGCTTGGTGTCAGGGTGGGAGAACACTGAAGCTTTCTTT.

This clone came up once. The rearrangement links TRBV6-1 to TRBJ2-3, with 7 bases matching TRBD2. This CDR3 has 14 amino acids. Trimming took 6 bases from V and 5 from J; bases not matched to a gene: 8. Germline CDR1 reads MNHNS; CDR2 reads SASEGT. The CDR3 protein is CASSDPGLLDTQYF. The CDR3 DNA reads as TGTGCCAGCAGCGATCCGGGACTACTAGATACGCAGTATTTT.

J is TRBJ1-2 and V is TRBV18; D possibly corresponds to TRBD1 (5 bases). With 3 bases removed from V and 5 bases from J, the gap between germline ends came to 16 bases. Germline V gene lookup returns CDR1 KGHSH and CDR2 LQKENI. The CDR3 length is 15 residues. The CDR3 loop reads CASSPKDDRIYGYTF. CDR3 bases: TGTGCCAGCTCACCGAAAGATGACAGAATATATGGCTACACCTTC.

This clone was counted a few times. This rearrangement joins TRBV27 to TRBJ2-6; 7 nucleotides agree with TRBD1. There are 15 residues in the CDR3. The germline CDR1 and CDR2 sequences are MNHEY and SMNVEV (reference sequence). The V and J ends lost 5 bases and 2 bases, in that order; junction bases with no gene match: 3. The CDR3 DNA reads as TGTGCCAGCAGTGAGGGGGCGGCTGGGGCCAACGTCCTGACTTTC. Protein sequence: CASSEGAAGANVLTF.

This chain uses TRBV18 with TRBJ2-1; the D gene is possibly TRBD1 (6 bases). V lost 6 bases, J lost 0 bases, and 12 bases lay in between. CDR1 and CDR2 (germline): KGHSH, LQKENI. This CDR3 contains 15 residues. Here the CDR3 DNA reads TGTGCCAGCTCTGGGGGCGAAAGCTCCTACAATGAGCAGTTCTTC. Residues: CASSGGESSYNEQFF. The whole variable domain, filled in from reference TRBV18 and TRBJ2-1, reads NAGVMQNPRHLVRRRGQEARLRCSPMKGHSHVYWYRQLPEEGLKFMVYLQKENIIDESGMPKERFSAEFPKEGPSILRIQQVVRGDSAAYFCASSGGESSYNEQFFGPGTRLTVL.

This chain uses TRBV19 with TRBJ1-5; D might be TRBD1 (5 bases). The CDR3 runs 18 residues. CDR1 LNHDA and CDR2 SQIVND come from the germline V gene (reference sequence). Trimming removed 3 bases from V and 0 bases from J, with 18 bases in between. The CDR3, as DNA: TGTGCCAGTAGTATGGGGGAGACCTTGAGCTATAGCAATCAGCCCCAGCATTTT. Its translation: CASSMGETLSYSNQPQHF.